Listed here is a single TCR beta chain. This sample was taken from a study of cytomegalovirus exposure and HLA in healthy donors. Germline CDR1 SGHTA, CDR2 FQGNSA. With V trimmed by 5 bases and J by 4 bases, 7 bases remained unmatched. This CDR3 contains 14 residues. Assay used: immunoSEQ multiplex PCR; TCRdb lists only in-frame clones, some missing. Among a few hundred thousand clones listed, about nine tenths were seen once. This chain connects TRBV7-2 to TRBJ2-7; TRBD2 matches 8 bases. Input material: PBMCs. The source of this sequence is a woman aged 25 to 39 in good health and CMV-seronegative. CDR3 residues: CASSPTSGAYEQYF. CDR3 DNA: TGTGCCAGCAGCCCTACTAGCGGAGCTTACGAGCAGTACTTC.